The entry below describes one TCR beta chain. These data belong to a study of identical twins. A single record per CDR3 protein comes from TCRdb applying MiXCR to the 5' RACE reads. The top ten clones hold under 15% of a sample with approximately 700,000 distinct CDR3 sequences, 18% of them seen once. Trimming removed 0 bases from V and 0 bases from J; junction bases left unmatched: 3. Per germline, CDR1 SGHRS and CDR2 YFSETQ. The CDR3 has 17 amino acids. This sample also appeared in a second study, on T cells expressing NK-cell markers.

J is TRBJ2-6 and V is TRBV5-1; 7 nucleotides align to TRBD1. Sequencing was carried out using PBMCs. The TCR originated in a woman in her late teens or twenties in good health. The CDR3 here is CASSLAPGGSGANVLTF. For the CDR3, the DNA is TGCGCCAGCAGCTTGGCACCAGGGGGCTCTGGGGCCAACGTCCTGACTTTC.